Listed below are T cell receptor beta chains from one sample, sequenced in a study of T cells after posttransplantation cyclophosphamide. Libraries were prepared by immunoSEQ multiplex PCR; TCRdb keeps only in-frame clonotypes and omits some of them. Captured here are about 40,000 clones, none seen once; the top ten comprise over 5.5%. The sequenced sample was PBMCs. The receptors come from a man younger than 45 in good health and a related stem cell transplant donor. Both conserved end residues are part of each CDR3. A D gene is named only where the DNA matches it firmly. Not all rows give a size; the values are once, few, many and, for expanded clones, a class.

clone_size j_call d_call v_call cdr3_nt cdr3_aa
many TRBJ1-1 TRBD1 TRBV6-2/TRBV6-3 TGTGCCAGCAGCCCCTGGACAGGGGGCAAATGGGTGGACACTGAAGCTTTCTTT CASSPWTGGKWVDTEAFF
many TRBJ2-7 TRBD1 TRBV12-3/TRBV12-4 TGTGCCAGCACCCGGGACAGCTACGAGCAGTACTTC CASTRDSYEQYF
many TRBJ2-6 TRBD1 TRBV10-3 TGTGCCATCAGTTCCGGGACAGGGGGATCTGGGGCCAACGTCCTGACTTTC CAISSGTGGSGANVLTF
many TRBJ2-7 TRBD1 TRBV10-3 TGTGCCATCAGTAGGACAGGGGAGGGGGGCGAGCAGTACTTC CAISRTGEGGEQYF
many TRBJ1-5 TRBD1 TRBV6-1 TGTGCCAGCAGAGACTACAGGGGGATGGGTCAGCCCCAGCATTTT CASRDYRGMGQPQHF
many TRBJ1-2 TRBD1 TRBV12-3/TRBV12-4 TGTGCCAGCAGTTCGACAGGGAACTATGGCTACACCTTC CASSSTGNYGYTF
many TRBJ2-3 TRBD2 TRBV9 TGTGCCAGCAGCGTAGTAGCGGGGGTCACAGATACGCAGTATTTT CASSVVAGVTDTQYF
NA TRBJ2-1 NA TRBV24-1 TGTGCCACCAGTGATTTTTGGCTCAAAGTCTACAATGAGCAGTTCTTC CATSDFWLKVYNEQFF
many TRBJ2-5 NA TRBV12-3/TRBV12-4 TGTGCCAGCAGGTTGGACACCGCCCAAGAGACCCAGTACTTC CASRLDTAQETQYF
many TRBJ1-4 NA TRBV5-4 TGTGCCAGCAGCTTGGCGGGGGGACCTAATGAAAAACTGTTTTTT CASSLAGGPNEKLFF
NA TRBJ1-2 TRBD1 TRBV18 TGTGCCAGCTCCCCCCCACAGGGGGTGGGCGACTATGGCTACACCTTC CASSPPQGVGDYGYTF
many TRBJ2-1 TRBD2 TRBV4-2 TGTGCCAGCAGTGCCTCCGGGGGGGCCTTAAATGAGCAGTTCTTC CASSASGGALNEQFF
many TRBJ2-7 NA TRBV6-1 TGTGCCGGAAACGATAGGGGACTTACCTACGAGCAGTACTTC CAGNDRGLTYEQYF
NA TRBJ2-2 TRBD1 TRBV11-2 TGTGCCAGCAGCTACTTGACAGGGAGCACCGGGGAGCTGTTTTTT CASSYLTGSTGELFF
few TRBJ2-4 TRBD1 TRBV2 TGTGCCAGCAGTGACGGACAGGGGATAGCCAAAAACATTCAGTACTTC CASSDGQGIAKNIQYF
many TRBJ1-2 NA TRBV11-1 TGTGCCAGCAGCCAACACAGGTTCGGCGGCTACACCTTC CASSQHRFGGYTF
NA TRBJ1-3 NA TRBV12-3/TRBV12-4 TGTGCCAGCACCTCAAGCGGGGGAAGCGGAAACACCATATATTTT CASTSSGGSGNTIYF
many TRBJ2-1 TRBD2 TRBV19 TGTGCCAGTAGTATAAAAGCTAGCGGGGGGGCGAGCTACAATGAGCAGTTCTTC CASSIKASGGASYNEQFF
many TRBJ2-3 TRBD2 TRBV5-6 TGTGCCAGCAGCCCGGGAGGGATAGCGGGCCTTTACGAGGGAGATACGCAGTATTTT CASSPGGIAGLYEGDTQYF
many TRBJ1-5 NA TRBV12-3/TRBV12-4 TGTGCCAGCAGTTTATCGGGAGGCGGGCCCTCCCGGCCCCAGCATTTT CASSLSGGGPSRPQHF
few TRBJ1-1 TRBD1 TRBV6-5 TGTGCCAGCAAGAAAGGAGGGGGCTTGACTCAAGCTTTCTTT CASKKGGGLTQAFF
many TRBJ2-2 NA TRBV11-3 TGTGCCAGCAGCGTAACAGGGAACACCGGGGAGCTGTTTTTT CASSVTGNTGELFF
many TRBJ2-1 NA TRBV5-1 TGCGCCAGCAGCCGTGAGGGGCAGAGGAGCTCCTACAATGAGCAGTTCTTC CASSREGQRSSYNEQFF
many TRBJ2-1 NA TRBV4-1 TGCGCCAGCAGCCAAGGGCGAGCCCGGGGGGCAATTAATGAGCAGTTCTTC CASSQGRARGAINEQFF
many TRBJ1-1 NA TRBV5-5 TGTGCCAGCAACCGAGCAGGGATGAACACTGAAGCTTTCTTT CASNRAGMNTEAFF
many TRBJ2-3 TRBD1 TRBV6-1 TGTGCCAGCAGGAGGGACAGGGGGCCGACAGATACGCAGTATTTT CASRRDRGPTDTQYF
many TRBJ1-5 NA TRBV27 TGTGCCAGCAGTCCATCGCGGGACTCCTTACCGGGACCCCAGCATTTT CASSPSRDSLPGPQHF
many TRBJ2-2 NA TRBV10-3 TGTGCCATCAGCCCCGACAGGACGAACACCGGGGAGCTGTTTTTT CAISPDRTNTGELFF